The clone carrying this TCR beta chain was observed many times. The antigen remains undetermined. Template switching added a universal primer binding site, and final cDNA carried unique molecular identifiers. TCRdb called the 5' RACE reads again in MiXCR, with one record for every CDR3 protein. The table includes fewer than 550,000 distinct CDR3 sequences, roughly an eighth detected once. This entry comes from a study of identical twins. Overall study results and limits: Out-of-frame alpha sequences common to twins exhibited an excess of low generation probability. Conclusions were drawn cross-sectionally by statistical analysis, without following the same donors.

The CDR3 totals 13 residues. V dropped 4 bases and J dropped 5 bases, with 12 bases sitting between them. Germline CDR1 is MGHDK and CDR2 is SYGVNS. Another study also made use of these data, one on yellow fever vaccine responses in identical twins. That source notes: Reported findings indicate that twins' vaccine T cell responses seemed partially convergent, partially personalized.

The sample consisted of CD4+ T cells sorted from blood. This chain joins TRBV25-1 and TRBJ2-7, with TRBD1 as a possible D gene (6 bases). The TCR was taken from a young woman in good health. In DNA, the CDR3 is TGTGCCAGCAGTGGAGGGGGTAATAACGAGCAGTACTTC. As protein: CASSGGGNNEQYF.